This record concerns one T cell receptor (beta chain) sequence. Its antigen is not identified. The source of the sample is a study of blood T cells in healthy people across ages. General study results and limits: Roughly linearly, TCR beta diversity per million T cells fell as age increased.

Through a sample-barcoded 5' primer and a J-beta primer mix, a second PCR was run for roughly 6 to 11 cycles. TCRdb re-derived calls from the 5' RACE reads in MiXCR, one entry per CDR3 protein. The sample records 800,000 to 950,000 distinct CDR3 sequences, roughly 50% being singletons. The CDR3 covers 14 residues. The germline CDR1 and CDR2 sequences are MNHNS and SASEGT. The source of this sequence is a man between 25 and 39 years old in good health. The specimen sequenced was blood. J is TRBJ2-4 and V is TRBV6-1; perhaps TRBD1 as D (6 bases). The J call could be wrong; TRBJ2-7 is a better fit for the DNA end. DNA of the CDR3: TGTGCCAGCAGTGAAGGTGGACAGTGCTACGAGCAGTACTTC. Residues: CASSEGGQCYEQYF.